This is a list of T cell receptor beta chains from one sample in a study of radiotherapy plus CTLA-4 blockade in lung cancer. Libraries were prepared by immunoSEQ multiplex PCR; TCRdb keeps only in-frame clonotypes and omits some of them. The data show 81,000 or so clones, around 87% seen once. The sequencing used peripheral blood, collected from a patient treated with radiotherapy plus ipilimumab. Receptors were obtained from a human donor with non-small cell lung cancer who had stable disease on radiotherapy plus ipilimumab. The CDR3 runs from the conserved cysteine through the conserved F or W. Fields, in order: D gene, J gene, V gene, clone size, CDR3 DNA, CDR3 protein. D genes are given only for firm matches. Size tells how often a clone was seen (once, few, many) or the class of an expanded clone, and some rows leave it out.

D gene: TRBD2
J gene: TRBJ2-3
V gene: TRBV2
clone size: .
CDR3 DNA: TGTGCCAGTAGGGGCCTAGCGGGGGGGTTGGTAGATACGCAGTATTTT
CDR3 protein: CASRGLAGGLVDTQYF

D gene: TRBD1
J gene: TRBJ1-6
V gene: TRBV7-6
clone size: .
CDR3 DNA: TGTGCCAGCAGCTTAGGTAGTCAGGGGGCGAATTCACCCCTCCACTTT
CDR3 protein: CASSLGSQGANSPLHF

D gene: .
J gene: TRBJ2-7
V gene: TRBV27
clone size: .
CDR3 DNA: TGTGCCAGCACCGTCCAGGCAGGGCTCCACGAGCAGTACTTC
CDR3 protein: CASTVQAGLHEQYF

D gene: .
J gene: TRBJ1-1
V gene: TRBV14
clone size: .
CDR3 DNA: TGTGCCAGCAGTTTTACTGGGAGGACTGAAGCTTTCTTT
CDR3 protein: CASSFTGRTEAFF

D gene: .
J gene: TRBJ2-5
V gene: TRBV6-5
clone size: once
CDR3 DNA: TGTGCCAGCAGCACAGGGTTCCAAGAGACCCAGTACTTC
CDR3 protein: CASSTGFQETQYF

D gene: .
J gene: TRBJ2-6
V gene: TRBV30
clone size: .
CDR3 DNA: TGTGCCTGGAGTGTTCGGAGCGGCTCTGGGGCCAACGTCCTGACTTTC
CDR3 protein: CAWSVRSGSGANVLTF

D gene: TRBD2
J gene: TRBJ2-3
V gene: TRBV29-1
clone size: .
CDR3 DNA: TGCAGCGTTGAAGTGCGGGGCGGGGGGGCGGAGACGCAGTATTTT
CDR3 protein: CSVEVRGGGAETQYF

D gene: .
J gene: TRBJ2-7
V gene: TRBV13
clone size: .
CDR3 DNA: TGTGCCAGCAGCTTAACTCCATGGGAGCAGTACTTC
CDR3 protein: CASSLTPWEQYF

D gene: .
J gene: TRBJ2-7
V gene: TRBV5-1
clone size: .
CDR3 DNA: TGCGCCAGCAGCTGGGACAACTACGAGCAGTACTTC
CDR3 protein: CASSWDNYEQYF

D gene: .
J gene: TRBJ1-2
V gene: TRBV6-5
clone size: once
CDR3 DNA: TGTGCCAGCAGGACAGATACTAACTATGGCTACACCTTC
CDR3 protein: CASRTDTNYGYTF

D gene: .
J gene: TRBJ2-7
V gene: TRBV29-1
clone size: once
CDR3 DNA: TGCAGCGTTGAGACTGACCTCTTCGAGCAGTACTTC
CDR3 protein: CSVETDLFEQYF

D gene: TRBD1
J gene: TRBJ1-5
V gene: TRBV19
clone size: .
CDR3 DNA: TGTGCCAGTAGTATCCGACAGGGGGGGTTGAGCAATCAGCCCCAGCATTTT
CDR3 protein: CASSIRQGGLSNQPQHF

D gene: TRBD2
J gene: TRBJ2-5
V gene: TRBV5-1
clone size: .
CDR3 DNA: TGCGCCAGCAGCTTGACTAGCGGGGAGGGAGAGACCCAGTACTTC
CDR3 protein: CASSLTSGEGETQYF

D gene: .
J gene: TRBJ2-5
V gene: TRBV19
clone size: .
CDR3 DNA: TGTGCCAGTAGTCTAAACACCGGGACACCCCAGGTAGAGACCCAGTACTTC
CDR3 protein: CASSLNTGTPQVETQYF

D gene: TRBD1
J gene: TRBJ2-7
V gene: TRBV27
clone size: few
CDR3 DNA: TGTGCCAGCAGTTTTCGGGACAGCGCTACCTACGAGCAGTACTTC
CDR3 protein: CASSFRDSATYEQYF

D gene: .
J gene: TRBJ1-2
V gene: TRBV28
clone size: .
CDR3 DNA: TGTGCCAGCAGTTTAGGACCAGGCTACACCTTC
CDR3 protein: CASSLGPGYTF

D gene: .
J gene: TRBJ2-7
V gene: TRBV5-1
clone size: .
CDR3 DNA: TGCGCCAGCAGCCCCTTGGCAGGGAACTACGAGCAGTACTTC
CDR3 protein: CASSPLAGNYEQYF

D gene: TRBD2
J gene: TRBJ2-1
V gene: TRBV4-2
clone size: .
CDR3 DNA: TGTGCCAGCAGCCAAGAGGCTAGCGGGAACGCTTACAATGAGCAGTTCTTC
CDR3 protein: CASSQEASGNAYNEQFF

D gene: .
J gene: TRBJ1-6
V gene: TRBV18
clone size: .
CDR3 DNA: TGTGCCAGCTCGACGCTCAGGGGTGAGGATAATTCACCCCTCCACTTT
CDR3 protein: CASSTLRGEDNSPLHF

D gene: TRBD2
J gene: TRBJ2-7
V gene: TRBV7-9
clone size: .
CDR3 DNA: TGTGCCAGCAGCTTAGTGGGACTAGTGGGCTACGAGCAGTACTTC
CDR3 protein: CASSLVGLVGYEQYF

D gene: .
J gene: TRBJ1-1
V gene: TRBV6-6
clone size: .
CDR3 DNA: TGTGCCAGCAGTTACTCTGGGACGAACACTGAAGCTTTCTTT
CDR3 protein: CASSYSGTNTEAFF

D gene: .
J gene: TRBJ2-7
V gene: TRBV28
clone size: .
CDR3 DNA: TGTGCCAGCACCCCCGGGACTGAAGGCGTCGAGCAGTACTTC
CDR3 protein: CASTPGTEGVEQYF

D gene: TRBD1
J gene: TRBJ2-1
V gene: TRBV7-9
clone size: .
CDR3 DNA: TGTGCCAGCAGCGAAGGGGCGGGGACAGGGCAGTTCTTC
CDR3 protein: CASSEGAGTGQFF

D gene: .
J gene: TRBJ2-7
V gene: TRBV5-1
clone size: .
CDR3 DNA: TGCGCCAGCAGCTTGGCAGGAACAACCCCGTACGAGCAGTACTTC
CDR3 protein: CASSLAGTTPYEQYF

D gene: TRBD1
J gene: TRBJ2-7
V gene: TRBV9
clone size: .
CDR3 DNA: TGTGCCAGCAGCGCCGACCCGAGGGGGCAATGGTCCGAGCAGTACTTC
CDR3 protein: CASSADPRGQWSEQYF

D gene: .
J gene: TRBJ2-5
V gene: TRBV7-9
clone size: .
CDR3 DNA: TGTGCCAGCAGCTTAGCAGGAGAGACCCAGTACTTC
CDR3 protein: CASSLAGETQYF

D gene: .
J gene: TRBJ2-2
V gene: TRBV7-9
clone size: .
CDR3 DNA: TGTGCCAGCAGTCTTATCGGCGGGGAGCTGTTTTTT
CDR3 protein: CASSLIGGELFF

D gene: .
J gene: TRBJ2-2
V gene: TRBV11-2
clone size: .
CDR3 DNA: TGTGCCAGCAGCTGGGGTCAGACCGGGGAGCTGTTTTTT
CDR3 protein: CASSWGQTGELFF

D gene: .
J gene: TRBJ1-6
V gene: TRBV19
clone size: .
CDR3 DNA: TGTGCCAGTAGTATGTGGCAGGGCCTAAATTCACCCCTCCACTTT
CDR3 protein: CASSMWQGLNSPLHF

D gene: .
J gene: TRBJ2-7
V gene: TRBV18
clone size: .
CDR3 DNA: TGTGCCAGCTCACCGACGACAGTTGCCTACGAGCAGTACTTC
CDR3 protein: CASSPTTVAYEQYF

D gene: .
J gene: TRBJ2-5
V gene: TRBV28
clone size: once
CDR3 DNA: TGTGCCAGCAGTTTCAAGGGGGGTTGGCAAGAGACCCAGTACTTC
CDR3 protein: CASSFKGGWQETQYF

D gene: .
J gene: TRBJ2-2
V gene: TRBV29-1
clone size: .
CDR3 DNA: TGCAGCGTTGCACCGTCCGAGAGCGGGGAGCTGTTTTTT
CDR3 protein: CSVAPSESGELFF

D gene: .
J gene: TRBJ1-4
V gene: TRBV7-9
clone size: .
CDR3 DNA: TGTGCCAGCAGCTTAGACGATAGGGCCCAAAATGAAAAACTGTTTTTT
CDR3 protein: CASSLDDRAQNEKLFF

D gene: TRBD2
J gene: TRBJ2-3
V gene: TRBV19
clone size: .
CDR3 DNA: TGTGCCAGTAGTTCGCGGGGGGGAGGCACAGATACGCAGTATTTT
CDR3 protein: CASSSRGGGTDTQYF

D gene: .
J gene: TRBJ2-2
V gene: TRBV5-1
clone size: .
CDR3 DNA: TGCGCCAGCAGCCAGGGATGGCCCACCAGTTCCACCGGGGAGCTGTTTTTT
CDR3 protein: CASSQGWPTSSTGELFF

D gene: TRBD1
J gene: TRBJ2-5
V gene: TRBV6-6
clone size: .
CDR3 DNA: TGTGCCAGCAGTACTGGGACAGGGAAGACCCAGTACTTC
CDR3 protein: CASSTGTGKTQYF

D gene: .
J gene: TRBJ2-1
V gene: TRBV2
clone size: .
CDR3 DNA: TGTGCCAGCAATCTCCGGGACACGTACAATGAGCAGTTCTTC
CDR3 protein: CASNLRDTYNEQFF

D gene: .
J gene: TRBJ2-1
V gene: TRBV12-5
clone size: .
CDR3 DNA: TGTGCTAGTGGTTTGGGGCAGGGGGGTCCTCATGAGCAGTTCTTC
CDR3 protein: CASGLGQGGPHEQFF

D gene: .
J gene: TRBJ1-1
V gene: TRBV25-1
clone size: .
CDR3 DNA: TGTGCCAGCAAGACCGGGACCTCGGAGGGCGAAGCTTTCTTT
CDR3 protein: CASKTGTSEGEAFF

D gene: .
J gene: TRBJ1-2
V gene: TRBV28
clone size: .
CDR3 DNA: TGTGCCAGCAGTTTAACGGTAAACTATGGCTACACCTTC
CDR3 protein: CASSLTVNYGYTF

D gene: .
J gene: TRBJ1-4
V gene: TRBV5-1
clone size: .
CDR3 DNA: TGCGCCAGCAGCCTGGGAACCCTAGGTGAAAAACTGTTTTTT
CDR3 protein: CASSLGTLGEKLFF

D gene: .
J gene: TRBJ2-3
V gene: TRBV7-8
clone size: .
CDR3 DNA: TGTGCCAGCAGCCGAGGCAGGTCCCACACAGATACGCAGTATTTT
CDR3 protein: CASSRGRSHTDTQYF

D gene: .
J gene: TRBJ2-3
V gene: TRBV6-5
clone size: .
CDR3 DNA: TGTGCCAGCAGTTACTCGCGGGTTCCCACAGATACGCAGTATTTT
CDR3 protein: CASSYSRVPTDTQYF

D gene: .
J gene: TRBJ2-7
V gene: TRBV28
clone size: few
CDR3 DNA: TGTGCCAGCAGTTTATACGACGAGCAGTACTTC
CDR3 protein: CASSLYDEQYF

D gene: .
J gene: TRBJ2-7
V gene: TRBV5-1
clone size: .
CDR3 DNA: TGCGCCAGCAGCTATCGTGGGAGACCCTACGAGCAGTACTTC
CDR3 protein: CASSYRGRPYEQYF

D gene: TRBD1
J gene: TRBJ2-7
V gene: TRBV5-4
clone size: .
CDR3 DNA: TGTGCCAGCAACCAACGACAGGGCGGCAGCGAGCAGTACTTC
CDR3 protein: CASNQRQGGSEQYF

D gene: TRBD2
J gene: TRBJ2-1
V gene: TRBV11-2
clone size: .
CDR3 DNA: TGTGCCAGCAGCCCCCGCTTGACTAGCGGGGGGGGCCGTGAGCAGTTCTTC
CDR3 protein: CASSPRLTSGGGREQFF

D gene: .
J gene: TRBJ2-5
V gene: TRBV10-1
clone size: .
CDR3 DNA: TGCGCCAGCAGTCAACAGGCCCGGGAGACCCAGTACTTC
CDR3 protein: CASSQQARETQYF

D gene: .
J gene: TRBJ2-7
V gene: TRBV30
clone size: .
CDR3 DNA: TGTGCCTGGACAACAACCACCCGGGGAGAGCAGTACTTC
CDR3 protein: CAWTTTTRGEQYF

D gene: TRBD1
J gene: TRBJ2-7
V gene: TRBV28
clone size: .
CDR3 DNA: TGTGCCAGCAGAGCGGGGACAGGGGGTCCCCACGAGCAGTACTTC
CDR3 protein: CASRAGTGGPHEQYF

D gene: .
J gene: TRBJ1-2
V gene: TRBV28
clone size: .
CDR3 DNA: TGTGCCAGCAGAGGCCCCCTTCGCCTCGCGGGCTACACCTTC
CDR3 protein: CASRGPLRLAGYTF

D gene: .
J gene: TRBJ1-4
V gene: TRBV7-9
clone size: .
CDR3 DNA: TGTGCCAGCAGCAGGGGAGTAGGATATGAAAAACTGTTTTTT
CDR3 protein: CASSRGVGYEKLFF

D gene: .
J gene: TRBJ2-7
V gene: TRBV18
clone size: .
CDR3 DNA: TGTGCCAGCTCACGAGAGAGCTCCTACGAGCAGTACTTC
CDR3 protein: CASSRESSYEQYF

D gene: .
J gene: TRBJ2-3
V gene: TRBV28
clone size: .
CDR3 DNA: TGTGCCAGCAGGGGGCTCACAGATACGCAGTATTTT
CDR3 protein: CASRGLTDTQYF

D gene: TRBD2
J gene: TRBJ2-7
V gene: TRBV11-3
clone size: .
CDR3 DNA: TGTGCCAGCAGCTCGAGGGAGGGCCCGTCGTACGAGCAGTACTTC
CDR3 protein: CASSSREGPSYEQYF

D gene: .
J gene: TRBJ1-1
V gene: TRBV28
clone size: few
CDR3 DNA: TGTGCCAGCAGTTATACTACTGAAGCTTTCTTT
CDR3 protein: CASSYTTEAFF